The 21 T cell receptor beta chains given below trace back to one sample, sequenced in a study of breast tumors, draining lymph nodes, adjacent tissues. TCRdb processed the multiplex PCR reads anew with MiXCR; each CDR3 protein has one entry. The sample consists of about 80,000 distinct CDR3 sequences, approximately 20% of them appearing once. Breast cancer patients provided tissue from their axillary draining lymph nodes. Sequenced input: axillary lymph node tissue. These receptors came from a female donor with breast cancer. Some clones in this sample may be carry-over from other donors' samples.

The chain joins TRBV28 to TRBJ1-2; 9 nucleotides line up with TRBD1. The V and J ends lost 6 bases and 6 bases, in that order; junction bases with no gene match: 5. Germline V lookup: CDR1 MDHEN, CDR2 SYDVKM. This CDR3 contains 13 residues. DNA for the CDR3: TGTGCCAGCAGGGAACAGGGGGCAAATGGCTACACCTTC. Residues: CASREQGANGYTF.

This clonotype was detected many times. CDR3 residues: CASSVSGGQGAQETQYF. The CDR3 nucleotides read TGTGCCAGCAGCGTATCTGGAGGGCAGGGGGCACAAGAGACCCAGTACTTC. The chain has TRBV9 and TRBJ2-5; TRBD1 aligns across 8 bases. The CDR3 runs to 17 residues. Germline V gene lookup returns CDR1 SGDLS and CDR2 YYNGEE. V lost 1 base to trimming and J lost 2 bases; unmatched junction nucleotides: 10.

In its sample, this clonotype was seen many times. The chain carries TRBV6-1 and TRBJ1-3; D call uncertain. Trimming shortened V by 7 bases and J by 2 bases, and 21 bases separated the two germline ends. CDR1 and CDR2 from the germline V gene are MNHNS and SASEGT. The CDR3 has 17 amino acids. CDR3 loop: CASIRGRDGGAGNTIYF. The CDR3 nucleotides read TGTGCCAGCATTCGAGGCCGCGACGGCGGTGCTGGAAACACCATATATTTT.

This clonotype has only a few counts. The V gene is TRBV14, the J gene TRBJ2-2; D unresolved. Trimming left V 1 base short and J 6 bases short, with 9 bases between. This CDR3 spans 14 amino acids. Germline loops: CDR1 SGHDN, CDR2 FVKESK. This CDR3 reads CASSQVYRAGELFF. Here the CDR3 DNA reads TGTGCCAGCAGCCAAGTTTACCGGGCCGGGGAGCTGTTTTTT.

Of note for this clonotype: A much larger clone differs from this one at a single base, so this may be a read error. The chain recombines TRBV3-1 with TRBJ1-6, with D possibly being TRBD1 (5 bases). The germline V gene encodes CDR1 LGHDT and CDR2 YNNKEL (reference sequence). This CDR3 has 11 residues. For the CDR3, the DNA is TGTGCCAGCTGCCGAGGGACTGCCCTTCACTTT. Protein product: CASCRGTALHF.

This clonotype occurred many times. The chain links TRBV7-2 to TRBJ2-1; 10 nucleotides line up with TRBD1. Germline V lookup: CDR1 SGHTA, CDR2 FQGNSA. With 5 bases clipped from V and 6 bases from J, the junction kept 4 bases outside the gene matches. There are 14 residues in the CDR3. The CDR3, as DNA: TGTGCCAGCAGCCTACGACAGGGGGCCAATGAGCAGTTCTTC. Residues: CASSLRQGANEQFF.

This clonotype was detected ten times or more. The J gene is TRBJ1-5, the V gene TRBV19; a possible D gene is TRBD1 (6 bases). The CDR3 spans 15 residues. The V gene lost 1 base and the J gene lost 7 bases, with 14 bases spanning the gap. Germline CDR1 reads LNHDA; CDR2 reads SQIVND (reference sequence). CDR3 DNA: TGTGCCAGTAGTATAGCGGTGGCAGGGGAGCAGCCCCAGCATTTT. As protein: CASSIAVAGEQPQHF.

This clonotype was recorded a few times. The CDR3 sequence: CASSLRGGRDETGNYGYTF. CDR3 DNA: TGTGCCAGCAGCTTAAGAGGTGGGCGGGACGAAACTGGTAACTATGGCTACACCTTC. This chain connects TRBV7-2 to TRBJ1-2; possibly TRBD1 for D (5 bases). The CDR3 consists of 19 residues. The germline V and J ends were trimmed by 2 bases and 1 base, with 23 bases remaining between them. Germline V gives CDR1 SGHTA, CDR2 FQGNSA. Combining the CDR3 with reference TRBV7-2 and TRBJ1-2 gives the whole variable domain GAGVSQSPSNKVTEKGKDVELRCDPISGHTALYWYRQSLGQGLEFLIYFQGNSAPDKSGLPSDRFSAERTGGSVSTLTIQRTQQEDSAVYLCASSLRGGRDETGNYGYTFGSGTRLTVV.

This clonotype was counted many times. The chain links TRBV5-1 to TRBJ1-6; a weak D match, TRBD1 (5 bases). The germline V gene has CDR1 SGHRS and CDR2 YFSETQ. V was cut by 4 bases and J by 7 bases, with 12 bases left in between. This CDR3 spans 14 amino acids. The CDR3 spells CASSLGEGNSPLHF. The CDR3 bases are TGCGCCAGCAGCCTGGGTGAGGGGAATTCACCCCTCCACTTT.

This clonotype has ten or more counts. The gene calls are TRBV19 and TRBJ2-6; D tentatively reads TRBD1 or TRBD2 (5 bases each). Germline V gene data show CDR1 as LNHDA and CDR2 as SQIVND (reference sequence). This CDR3 is built from 14 residues. Trimming took off 7 bases at V and 0 bases at J, with 7 bases between the two ends. The CDR3 DNA reads TGTGCCAGTAAGGGGAGCTCTGGGGCCAACGTCCTGACTTTC. It codes for CASKGSSGANVLTF. The variable domain in full, with the rest retrieved from reference TRBV19 and TRBJ2-6, is DGGITQSPKYLFRKEGQNVTLSCEQNLNHDAMYWYRQDPGQGLRLIYYSQIVNDFQKGDIAEGYSVSREKKESFPLTVTSAQKNPTAFYLCASKGSSGANVLTFGAGSRLTVL.

The table lists this clonotype with a few counts. The V call is TRBV27, the J call TRBJ1-2; 7 positions agree with TRBD1. CDR3 length equals 14 residues. The germline V gene encodes CDR1 MNHEY and CDR2 SMNVEV (reference sequence). V shed 6 bases, J shed 2 bases, and the junction held 6 bases outside the gene matches. The CDR3 sequence is CASSTKGGNYGYTF. Here the CDR3 DNA reads TGTGCCAGCAGCACTAAAGGGGGCAACTATGGCTACACCTTC.

The sample holds many counts of this clonotype. This chain joins TRBV12-3 or TRBV12-4 and TRBJ1-5; D might be TRBD1 (5 bases). This CDR3 spans 14 amino acids. With 6 bases removed from V and 7 bases from J, the gap between germline ends came to 16 bases. The CDR3 loop is CASSTGLGVQPQHF. The CDR3 DNA reads TGTGCCAGCAGCACAGGCTTGGGAGTACAGCCCCAGCATTTT.

About this clonotype itself: A read error may account for a junction end that differs from germline. The V gene is TRBV7-9, the J gene TRBJ2-7; no firm D call. CDR1 is SEHNR and CDR2 is FQNEAQ in the germline V gene (reference sequence). The CDR3 is 11 amino acids. CDR3 amino acids: CASGSSHEQYF. The CDR3 DNA follows: TGTGCCAGCGGCAGCTCCCACGAGCAGTACTTC.

The sample holds many counts of this clonotype. This sequence joins TRBV29-1 and TRBJ1-5; no clear D. Trimming took off 4 bases at V and 6 bases at J, with 13 bases between the two ends. The CDR3 length is 13 residues. The germline gives CDR1 SQVTM, CDR2 ANQGSEA. The CDR3 reads CSVANAAGQPQHF. The CDR3 coding sequence is TGCAGCGTTGCCAACGCAGCTGGTCAGCCCCAGCATTTT.

A word on this clonotype: Possible read error: a much larger clone is one base away. This rearrangement joins TRBV10-3 to TRBJ2-6; TRBD2 might be the D (5 bases). CDR3 length: 15 residues. Germline V gene sequence: CDR1 ENHRY, CDR2 SYGVKD. The V gene lost 3 bases and the J gene lost 8 bases, with 14 bases spanning the gap. For the CDR3, the DNA is TGTGCCATCAGTGAATCCAGGTCCGGGACCAACGTCCTGACTTTC. As protein: CAISESRSGTNVLTF.

There are a few counts of this clonotype. The CDR3 end shows no conserved phenylalanine or tryptophan, and so a read error is likely. This chain connects TRBV6-2 or TRBV6-3 to TRBJ2-5, with 8 bases fitting TRBD2. Germline V gene sequence: CDR1 MNHEY, CDR2 SVGEGT. The CDR3 spans 15 residues. The V and J ends lost 7 bases and 2 bases, in that order; junction bases with no gene match: 9. CDR3 protein: CASNKAGVRQETQYL. CDR3 sequence (DNA): TGTGCCAGCAATAAAGCGGGAGTGCGACAAGAGACCCAGTACCTC.

This clonotype was seen ten or more times. The genes are TRBV20-1 and TRBJ1-2; D ambiguous. The CDR3 consists of 12 residues. The germline V gene has CDR1 DFQATT and CDR2 SNEGSKA (reference sequence). Trimming took 0 bases from V and 10 from J, leaving 12 bases between them. As DNA, the CDR3 is TGCAGTGCTAGAGATCTGTCCAGTGACTACACCTTC. Amino acid sequence: CSARDLSSDYTF.

This rearrangement joins TRBV20-1 to TRBJ1-1; D may be TRBD1 (5 bases). Trimming cost V 5 bases and J 2 bases, with 12 bases left between them. Germline lookup yields CDR1 DFQATT and CDR2 SNEGSKA (reference sequence). The CDR3 has 13 residues. The CDR3 here is CSAGGRGNTEAFF. The CDR3 region has the DNA TGCAGTGCTGGGGGACGGGGAAACACTGAAGCTTTCTTT.

Many counts were recorded for this clonotype. The V call is TRBV20-1, the J call TRBJ2-7; maybe TRBD2 (5 bases). The ends were cut back, 3 bases at V and 2 bases at J, with 5 bases in the middle. The germline gives CDR1 DFQATT, CDR2 SNEGSKA (reference sequence). The CDR3 is 11 residues long. The CDR3 sequence is CSASGTYEQYF. The CDR3 DNA is TGCAGTGCTAGCGGGACCTACGAGCAGTACTTC.

This clonotype was counted many times. This chain connects TRBV20-1 to TRBJ2-5; the match to TRBD1 covers 9 bases. V gave up 6 bases and J gave up 1 base; unmatched junction bases: 6. The CDR3 runs to 14 residues. Germline values: CDR1 DFQATT, CDR2 SNEGSKA (reference sequence). The chain's CDR3 is CSAMTGGSQETQYF. The CDR3 DNA follows: TGCAGTGCCATGACAGGGGGGTCCCAAGAGACCCAGTACTTC.

This clonotype was seen many times. The chain has TRBV7-2 and TRBJ2-1, with TRBD1 matching 8 bases. Trimming at V came to 2 bases and at J to 3 bases, leaving 9 bases not matched to a gene. The length of the CDR3 is 17 residues. Looked up from germline, CDR1 is SGHTA and CDR2 is FQGNSA. As DNA, the CDR3 is TGTGCCAGCAGCTTATCCTCCACAGGGGGGTTCTACAATGAGCAGTTCTTC. It translates to CASSLSSTGGFYNEQFF.